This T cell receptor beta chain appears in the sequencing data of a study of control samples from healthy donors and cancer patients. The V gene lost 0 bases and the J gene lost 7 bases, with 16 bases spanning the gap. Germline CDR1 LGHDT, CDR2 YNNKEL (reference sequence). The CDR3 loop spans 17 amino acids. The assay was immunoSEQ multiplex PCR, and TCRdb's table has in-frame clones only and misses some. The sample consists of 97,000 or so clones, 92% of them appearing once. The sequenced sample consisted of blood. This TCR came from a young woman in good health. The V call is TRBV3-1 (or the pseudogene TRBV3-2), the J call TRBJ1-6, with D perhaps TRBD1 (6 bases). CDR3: CASSQDATGWANSPLHF. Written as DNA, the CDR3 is TGTGCCAGCAGCCAAGACGCCACAGGGTGGGCGAATTCACCCCTCCACTTT.